This T cell receptor (beta chain) was retrieved from a study of PD-1 blockade in classical Hodgkin lymphoma. This clone came up a few times. Patients all relapsed after autologous stem cell transplantation, and there was variation in brentuximab vedotin exposure. Profiled with immunoSEQ multiplex PCR; TCRdb holds only in-frame clones, not every one. The repertoire holds some 45,000 clones, with 85% to 90% as singletons. The receptor comes from a human donor with classical Hodgkin lymphoma. The specimen comprised peripheral blood mononuclear cells (PBMCs), sampled at baseline.

The CDR3 spells CSAIQETQYF. As DNA, the CDR3 is TGCAGTGCTATACAAGAGACCCAGTACTTC. The V gene is TRBV20-1, the J gene TRBJ2-5; D remains unclear. The length of the CDR3 is 10 residues. The V end lost 4 bases, the J end lost 2 bases, and 2 bases lay between the germline ends. Germline CDR1 DFQATT, CDR2 SNEGSKA (reference sequence).